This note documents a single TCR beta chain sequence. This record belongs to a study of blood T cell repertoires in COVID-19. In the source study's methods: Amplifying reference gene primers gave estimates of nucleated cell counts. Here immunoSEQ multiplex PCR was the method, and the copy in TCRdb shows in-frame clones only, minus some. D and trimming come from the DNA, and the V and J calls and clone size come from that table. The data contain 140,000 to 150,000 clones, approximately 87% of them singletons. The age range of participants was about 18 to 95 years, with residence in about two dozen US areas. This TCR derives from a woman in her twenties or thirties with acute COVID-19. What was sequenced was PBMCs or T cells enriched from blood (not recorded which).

The CDR3 reads CANPGQEMNTEAFF. The DNA of the CDR3 is TGTGCCAACCCGGGACAGGAAATGAACACTGAAGCTTTCTTT. The rearrangement links TRBV25-1 to TRBJ1-1; TRBD1 matches at 8 bases. Germline loops: CDR1 MGHDK, CDR2 SYGVNS. The CDR3 totals 14 residues. The J segment lost 0 bases and the V segment lost 10 bases, leaving 7 bases of the junction unmatched. Looking up the rest from reference TRBV25-1 and TRBJ1-1 gives the full variable domain: EADIYQTPRYLVIGTGKKITLECSQTMGHDKMYWYQQDPGMELHLIHYSYGVNSTEKGDLSSESTVSRIRTEHFPLTLESARPSHTSQYLCANPGQEMNTEAFFGQGTRLTVV.